The present TCR beta chain was sequenced within a study of T-cell memory formation after mild COVID-19. Constant-segment primers and 5'RACE yielded cDNA libraries for TCR alpha and TCR beta, each carrying sample barcodes and UMIs. TCRdb re-called the 5' RACE reads through MiXCR, storing one row per CDR3 protein. The sample records 400,000 to 450,000 distinct CDR3 sequences, more than 15% being singletons. V lost 5 bases to trimming and J lost 2 bases; unmatched junction nucleotides: 8. Germline V CDR1 and CDR2: MGHDK, SYGVNS. The CDR3 has 16 residues. This clonotype was found many times. This TCR derives from a man between 18 and 29 years old who had mild COVID-19 (a few samples of this study predate the infection). Cell type and time point are not known. The sample was PBMCs or a T cell subset sorted from them (not recorded which). The rearrangement uses TRBV25-1 and TRBJ2-3; 9 positions match TRBD1. The CDR3 loop is CASSKTRDRVTDTQYF. Written as DNA, the CDR3 is TGTGCCAGCAGTAAAACCCGGGACAGGGTCACAGATACGCAGTATTTT.